Below, 13 T cell receptor beta chains from the same sample are listed, as sequenced in a study of preoperative IRX-2 immunotherapy in early breast cancer. Treatment: preoperative locoregional IRX-2 cytokine immunotherapy. Assay used: immunoSEQ multiplex PCR; TCRdb lists only in-frame clones, some missing. The sample shows under 40,000 clones, under 90% of them seen only once. Material: tumor tissue, obtained after IRX-2 immunotherapy. The receptors here all came from a human donor with breast cancer.

The chain employs TRBV11-3 and TRBJ2-5, with D possibly TRBD1 on 6 matching bases. Germline CDR1 SGHNT, CDR2 YENEEA. Between the trimmed V and J ends, which lost 4 bases and 1 base, there was a span of 13 bases. The CDR3 has 15 amino acids. DNA of the CDR3: TGTGCCAGCAGCTCCAAGACAGGACCCCAAGAGACCCAGTACTTC. Protein sequence: CASSSKTGPQETQYF.

The chain joins TRBV6-8 to TRBJ2-6; D may be TRBD1 (6 bases). Germline-derived CDR1 and CDR2 are MNHGY and SAAAGT. The germline V and J ends were trimmed by 6 bases and 4 bases, with 13 bases remaining between them. This CDR3 contains 15 residues. This CDR3 reads CASSPTGPGANVLTF. Here the CDR3 DNA reads TGTGCCAGCAGCCCCACAGGGCCCGGGGCCAACGTCCTGACTTTC.

This chain connects TRBV15 to TRBJ2-2, with 7 positions matching TRBD1. V trimming: 8 bases; J trimming: 3 bases; junction bases outside the gene matches: 6. The CDR3 has 14 residues. The germline V gene has CDR1 LNHNV and CDR2 YYDKDF (reference sequence). This CDR3 reads CATAGTVDTGELFF. As DNA, the CDR3 is TGTGCCACCGCAGGGACAGTGGACACCGGGGAGCTGTTTTTT.

In its sample, this clone was seen a few times. V and J are TRBV11-3 and TRBJ1-3, with D unresolved. Germline V CDR1 and CDR2: SGHNT, YENEEA. V lost 2 bases and J lost 5, with 13 bases in between. The CDR3 sequence is 15 residues long. The DNA of the CDR3 is TGTGCCAGCAGCTTAACGTGGCAGGCCAGAAACACCATATATTTT. Protein product: CASSLTWQARNTIYF.

CDR3 sequence: CASSLAWGQPQHF. In nucleotides, the CDR3 is TGTGCCAGCAGCTTAGCGTGGGGGCAGCCCCAGCATTTT. The V call is TRBV7-1, the J call TRBJ1-5, with D tentatively TRBD1 (5 bases). TRBV7-1 is reported as an ORF; its role is uncertain. This CDR3 is 13 amino acids long. Trimming left V 4 bases short and J 7 bases short, with 11 bases between.

The J gene is TRBJ1-3, the V gene TRBV9; the D is unclear. Germline assignment: CDR1 SGDLS and CDR2 YYNGEE. The CDR3 is 15 residues long. V dropped 5 bases and J dropped 0 bases, with 12 bases sitting between them. CDR3 protein: CASSFPGLSGNTIYF. CDR3 nucleotide sequence: TGTGCCAGCAGTTTCCCGGGCCTCTCTGGAAACACCATATATTTT.

The V call is TRBV11-3, the J call TRBJ2-1; no definite D call. V was clipped by 5 bases and J by 6 bases, with 14 bases between them. CDR1 and CDR2 from the germline V gene are SGHNT and YENEEA. The CDR3 loop spans 14 amino acids. The CDR3 loop is CASSLGSFFNEQFF. As DNA, the CDR3 is TGTGCCAGCAGCCTGGGGTCCTTCTTCAATGAGCAGTTCTTC.

This rearrangement joins TRBV6-8 to TRBJ2-7; 9 nucleotides agree with TRBD2. Germline CDR1 reads MNHGY; CDR2 reads SAAAGT. There are 14 residues in the CDR3. Unmatched junction bases numbered 10, after V lost 11 bases and J lost 2 bases. The CDR3 DNA reads TGTGCCGGACTAGGTAAGCGGGAGGCCTACGAGCAGTACTTC. This gives the protein CAGLGKREAYEQYF.

This chain uses TRBV30 with TRBJ1-2; possible D gene TRBD1, 6 bases. Trimming shortened V by 4 bases and J by 6 bases, and 15 bases separated the two germline ends. The CDR3 is made up of 13 amino acids. Germline values: CDR1 GTSNPN, CDR2 SVGIG (reference sequence). The CDR3, as DNA: TGTGCCTGGAACACACAGGGAGCCCATGGCTACACCTTC. It codes for CAWNTQGAHGYTF.

V is TRBV6-8 and J is TRBJ1-1, with D tentatively TRBD1 (5 bases). CDR3 length: 13 residues. Germline-derived CDR1 and CDR2 are MNHGY and SAAAGT. V lost 6 bases, J lost 4 bases, and 12 bases lay in between. CDR3 DNA: TGTGCCAGCAGCGAGATTGGGGCCACTGAAGCTTTCTTT. Encoded protein: CASSEIGATEAFF.

This CDR3 reads CASSFRAGGTYEQYF. CDR3 nucleotides: TGTGCCAGCAGTTTTAGAGCGGGAGGGACCTACGAGCAGTACTTC. The chain carries TRBV6-4 and TRBJ2-7; 10 bases align to TRBD2. V shed 5 bases, J shed 2 bases, and the junction held 6 bases outside the gene matches. The CDR3 covers 15 residues. Germline V CDR1 and CDR2: MRHNA, SNTAGT.

The V gene is TRBV7-2, the J gene TRBJ1-2; TRBD1 agrees at 8 bases. Germline CDR1 and CDR2: SGHTA and FQGNSA. This CDR3 has 13 amino acids. V shed 4 bases, J shed 10 bases, and the junction held 8 bases outside the gene matches. The CDR3 DNA reads as TGTGCCAGCAGCTCGAGACAGGGGAGGATCTACACCTTC. It encodes CASSSRQGRIYTF.

The chain links TRBV18 to TRBJ1-5; TRBD1 matches 7 bases. The CDR3 spans 15 residues. V dropped 6 bases and J dropped 1; count of bases not matched to a gene: 6. CDR1 and CDR2 from the germline V gene are KGHSH and LQKENI. CDR3 region: CASSDSGGSNQPQHF. The CDR3 DNA reads TGTGCCAGCTCCGACTCAGGGGGAAGCAATCAGCCCCAGCATTTT.